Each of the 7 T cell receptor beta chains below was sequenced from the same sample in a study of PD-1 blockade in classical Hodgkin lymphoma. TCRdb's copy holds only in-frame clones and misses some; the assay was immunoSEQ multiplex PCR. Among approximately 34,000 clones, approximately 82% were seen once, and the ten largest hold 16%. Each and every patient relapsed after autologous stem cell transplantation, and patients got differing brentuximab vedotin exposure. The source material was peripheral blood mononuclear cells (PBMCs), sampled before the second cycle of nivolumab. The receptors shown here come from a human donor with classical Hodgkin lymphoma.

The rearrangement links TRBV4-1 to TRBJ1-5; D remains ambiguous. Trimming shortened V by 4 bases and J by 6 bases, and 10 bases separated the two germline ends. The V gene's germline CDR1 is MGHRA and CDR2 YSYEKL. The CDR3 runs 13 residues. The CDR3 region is CASSPGISQPQHF. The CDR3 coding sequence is TGCGCCAGCAGCCCCGGTATTAGTCAGCCCCAGCATTTT.

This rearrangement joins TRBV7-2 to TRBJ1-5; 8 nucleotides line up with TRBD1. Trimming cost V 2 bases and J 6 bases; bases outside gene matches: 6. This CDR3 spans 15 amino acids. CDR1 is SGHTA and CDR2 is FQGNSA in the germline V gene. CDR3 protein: CASSLRTGGGQPQHF. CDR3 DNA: TGTGCCAGCAGCTTACGAACAGGGGGTGGTCAGCCCCAGCATTTT.

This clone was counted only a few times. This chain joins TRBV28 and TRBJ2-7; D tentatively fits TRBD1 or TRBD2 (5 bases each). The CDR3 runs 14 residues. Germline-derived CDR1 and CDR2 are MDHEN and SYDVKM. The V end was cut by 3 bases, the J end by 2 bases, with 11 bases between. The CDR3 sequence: CASSLQGDAYEQYF. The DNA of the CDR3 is TGTGCCAGCAGTTTGCAGGGAGATGCCTACGAGCAGTACTTC.

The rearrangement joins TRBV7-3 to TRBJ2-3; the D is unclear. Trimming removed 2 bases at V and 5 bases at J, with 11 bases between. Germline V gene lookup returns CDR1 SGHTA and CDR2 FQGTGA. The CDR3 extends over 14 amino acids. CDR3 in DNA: TGTGCCAGCAGCTTAGGCCCCTTAGGAGATACGCAGTATTTT. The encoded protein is CASSLGPLGDTQYF. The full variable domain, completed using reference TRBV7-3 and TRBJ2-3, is GAGVSQTPSNKVTEKGKYVELRCDPISGHTALYWYRQSLGQGPEFLIYFQGTGAADDSGLPNDRFFAVRPEGSVSTLKIQRTERGDSAVYLCASSLGPLGDTQYFGPGTRLTVL.

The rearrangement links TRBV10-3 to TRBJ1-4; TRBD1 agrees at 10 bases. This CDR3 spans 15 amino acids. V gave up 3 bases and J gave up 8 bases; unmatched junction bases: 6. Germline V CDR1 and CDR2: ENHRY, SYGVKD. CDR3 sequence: CAISDRDRGEEKLFF. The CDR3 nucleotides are TGTGCCATCAGTGACCGGGACAGGGGTGAAGAAAAACTGTTTTTT.

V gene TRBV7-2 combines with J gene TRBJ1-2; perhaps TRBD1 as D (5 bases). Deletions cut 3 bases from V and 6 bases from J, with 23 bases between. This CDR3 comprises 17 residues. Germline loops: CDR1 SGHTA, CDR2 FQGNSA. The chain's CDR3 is CASSFGLRAPREDGYTF. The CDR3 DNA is TGTGCCAGCAGCTTCGGCCTCAGGGCCCCCCGGGAGGATGGCTACACCTTC.

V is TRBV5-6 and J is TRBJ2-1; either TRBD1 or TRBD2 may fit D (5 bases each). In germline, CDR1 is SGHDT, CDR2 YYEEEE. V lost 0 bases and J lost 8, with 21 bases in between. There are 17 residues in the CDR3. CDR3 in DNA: TGTGCCAGCAGCTTGGGAGGGGCCCCGAGGTATATGGATGAGCAGTTCTTC. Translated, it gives CASSLGGAPRYMDEQFF.